These 8 T cell receptor beta chains came from one sample sequenced in a study of T cell repertoires in aging, cancer and after chemotherapy. The template was genomic DNA from peripheral blood, not RNA. A mixed TRB-A/B primer pool amplified rearranged TRB by multiplex touch-down PCR. Each CDR3 protein is one row after TCRdb ran MiXCR on the multiplex PCR reads. This sample yields roughly 3,200 distinct CDR3 sequences, of which 45% are seen a single time; about 3.1% belongs to the top ten. Sequenced sample: blood. The receptor set was obtained from a human donor with a solid tumor.

The chain couples TRBV6-5 to TRBJ1-2; D is possibly TRBD1 (5 bases). CDR3 length equals 14 residues. The V end lost 0 bases, the J end lost 6 bases, and 11 bases lay between the germline ends. Germline CDR1 MNHEY, CDR2 SVGAGI. The CDR3 DNA reads TGTGCCAGCAGTTACTCGAGACCCAGGGATGGCTACACCTTC. This encodes CASSYSRPRDGYTF.

The chain uses TRBV20-1 and TRBJ2-3; 8 bases match TRBD1. The CDR3 has 16 residues. From germline, CDR1 is DFQATT and CDR2 SNEGSKA (reference sequence). V was clipped by 6 bases and J by 0 bases; unmatched bases: 11. CDR3 residues: CSAGPRGQGSTDTQYF. As DNA, the CDR3 is TGCAGTGCCGGGCCTAGAGGACAGGGTAGCACAGATACGCAGTATTTT.

This clonotype has only a few counts. The gene calls are TRBV6-5 and TRBJ1-5; D unclear. The CDR3 covers 15 residues. V was shortened by 6 bases and J by 1 base, with 13 bases between the two germline ends. Looked up from germline, CDR1 is MNHEY and CDR2 is SVGAGI. Here the CDR3 DNA reads TGTGCCAGCAGGTCCCTGGGAGCAAGCAATCAGCCCCAGCATTTT. Protein sequence: CASRSLGASNQPQHF.

J is TRBJ1-2 and V is TRBV10-3, with D uncertain. The CDR3 is 11 amino acids. Trimming shortened V by 10 bases and J by 4 bases, and 10 bases separated the two germline ends. Germline V gene lookup returns CDR1 ENHRY and CDR2 SYGVKD. CDR3 loop: CATKDFYGYTF. The CDR3, as DNA: TGTGCCACCAAGGACTTCTATGGCTACACCTTC.

This clonotype came up a few times. This chain uses TRBV12-3 or TRBV12-4 with TRBJ1-6; TRBD1 is a possible D gene (6 bases). V was cut by 7 bases and J by 9 bases, with 13 bases left in between. The CDR3 loop spans 13 amino acids. CDR3 sequence: CASKTGLSSPLHF. The CDR3 DNA reads as TGTGCCAGCAAAACAGGGTTATCTTCACCCCTCCACTTT.

V gene TRBV5-5 combines with J gene TRBJ2-7; 11 bases agree with TRBD2. Losses at the gene ends were 4 bases for V and 2 bases for J; bases not matched to a gene: 5. The germline V gene encodes CDR1 SGHKS and CDR2 YYEKEE (reference sequence). The length of the CDR3 is 15 residues. CDR3 protein: CASSPSGRFTYEQYF. CDR3 DNA: TGTGCCAGCAGCCCTAGCGGGAGGTTCACCTACGAGCAGTACTTC.

A few counts support this clonotype. The chain uses TRBV5-4 and TRBJ2-7, with TRBD1 matching over 9 bases. The CDR3 extends over 14 amino acids. The J segment lost 4 bases and the V segment lost 2 bases, leaving 4 bases of the junction unmatched. Germline V gene sequence: CDR1 SGHNT, CDR2 YYREEE (reference sequence). The DNA of the CDR3 is TGTGCCAGCAGCTTAGACAGGGGGGTATACGAGCAGTACTTC. It yields the protein CASSLDRGVYEQYF. Supplemented by reference TRBV5-4 and TRBJ2-7, the full variable domain reads ETGVTQSPTHLIKTRGQQVTLRCSSQSGHNTVSWYQQALGQGPQFIFQYYREEENGRGNFPPRFSGLQFPNYSSELNVNALELDDSALYLCASSLDRGVYEQYFGPGTRLTVT.

This chain joins TRBV6-5 and TRBJ1-1; D unresolved. V gave up 5 bases and J gave up 1 base, with 8 bases separating them. CDR3 length: 13 residues. Germline CDR1 MNHEY, CDR2 SVGAGI. CDR3 loop: CASSARGNTEAFF. CDR3 in DNA: TGTGCCAGCAGTGCCCGGGGGAACACTGAAGCTTTCTTT.